The rows below give T cell receptor beta chains drawn from one sample of a study of blood T cell repertoires in COVID-19. Sequencing was performed with immunoSEQ multiplex PCR; in TCRdb, only in-frame clones are kept and a portion is missing. Here the sample spans fewer than 150,000 clones, approximately 89% being singletons. The sequencing sample was made of peripheral blood. Receptors originate from a woman in her sixties or seventies with acute or convalescent COVID-19. CDR3s include the opening cysteine and the closing phenylalanine or tryptophan. The D gene is left open where the match is weak. Expanded clones are given a class, and other clones once, few, many or no size at all.

v_call	j_call	clone_size	cdr3_length	d_call	cdr3_nt	cdr3_aa
TRBV7-9	TRBJ1-1	-	14	-	TGTGCCAGCAGCTTAGGGCCCCCGAACACTGAAGCTTTCTTT	CASSLGPPNTEAFF
TRBV2	TRBJ2-4	once	15	-	TGTGCCAGCAGTGAATTCGGTCTAGTCGGAAACATTCAGTACTTC	CASSEFGLVGNIQYF
TRBV5-4	TRBJ2-2	-	13	-	TGTGCCAGCAGCCGGGATTCCACCGGGGAGCTGTTTTTT	CASSRDSTGELFF
TRBV7-3	TRBJ2-5	-	13	TRBD2	TGTGCCAGCAGCGCCAGCGGGAGAGAGACCCAGTACTTC	CASSASGRETQYF
TRBV6-6	TRBJ2-1	once	16	TRBD1	TGTGCCAGCAGTTATGGGAGTGGCAGGGGGCACAATGAGCAGTTCTTC	CASSYGSGRGHNEQFF
TRBV24-1	TRBJ2-1	-	16	TRBD2	TGTGCCACCAGTGATTTTGGCCTAGCGGGGTACAATGAGCAGTTCTTC	CATSDFGLAGYNEQFF
TRBV3-1/TRBV3-2	TRBJ1-6	-	17	TRBD1	TGTGCCAGCAGCCCTTACGGACAGGGGGACTGGGGTTCACCCCTCCACTTT	CASSPYGQGDWGSPLHF
TRBV9	TRBJ2-3	once	17	-	TGTGCCAGCAGCGTAGAGGGTGGGAGAGGGAGCACAGATACGCAGTATTTT	CASSVEGGRGSTDTQYF
TRBV5-1	TRBJ2-1	few	16	-	TGCGCCAGCAGCCCCATGGGTGGGAGGAGATACAATGAGCAGTTCTTC	CASSPMGGRRYNEQFF
TRBV6-1	TRBJ1-5	once	15	TRBD1	TGTGCCAGCAGTGAAGCCCGACAGGGAACTCAGCCCCAGCATTTT	CASSEARQGTQPQHF
TRBV5-1	TRBJ1-2	once	16	TRBD1	TGCGCCAGCAGCTTGGGAACGACAGGGTACCGTGGTGGCTACACCTTC	CASSLGTTGYRGGYTF
TRBV15	TRBJ2-5	-	13	-	TGTGCCACCAGCAGGCGGTCCCAAGAGACCCAGTACTTC	CATSRRSQETQYF
TRBV10-3	TRBJ1-1	-	13	TRBD1	TGTGCCACCCGGGGACAGGGAAACACTGAAGCTTTCTTT	CATRGQGNTEAFF
TRBV2	TRBJ1-2	-	13	-	TGTGCCAGTCTTAGGGGGTCCGGCTATGGCTACACCTTC	CASLRGSGYGYTF
TRBV12-3/TRBV12-4	TRBJ1-5	-	12	-	TGTGCCAGCAGCCCGGGCGGGGGGCCCCAGCATTTT	CASSPGGGPQHF
TRBV28	TRBJ1-1	-	16	TRBD1	TGTGCCAGCAGTTCTGCCAGGGGGAGTATGAACACTGAAGCTTTCTTT	CASSSARGSMNTEAFF
TRBV6-1	TRBJ1-1	-	16	-	TGTGCCAGCAGTGAACGTTTACTGGGGAGGAGCACTGAAGCTTTCTTT	CASSERLLGRSTEAFF
TRBV5-4	TRBJ1-1	-	15	-	TGTGCCAGCAGCGCACAAAGGGGACTTTCAACTGAAGCTTTCTTT	CASSAQRGLSTEAFF
TRBV11-2	TRBJ1-1	-	12	-	TGTGCCAGCGCCCTCCGGGGGGCCCAAGCTTTCTTT	CASALRGAQAFF
TRBV27	TRBJ2-1	-	12	-	TGTGCCAGCAGTTTAAGAGTTGGTGAGCAGTTCTTC	CASSLRVGEQFF
TRBV5-4	TRBJ2-5	-	15	-	TGTGCCAGCAGCTTGGGGCCAAAAGACCAAGAGACCCAGTACTTC	CASSLGPKDQETQYF
TRBV7-9	TRBJ2-1	-	19	TRBD2	TGTGCCAGCAGCTTCCCGGGTAGCGGGAGGGGCAGCTCCTACAATGAGCAGTTCTTC	CASSFPGSGRGSSYNEQFF
TRBV3-1/TRBV3-2	TRBJ2-2	-	16	-	TGTGCCAGCAGCCAATGGGGGGGCGGACACACCGGGGAGCTGTTTTTT	CASSQWGGGHTGELFF
TRBV7-3	TRBJ1-1	once	18	-	TGTGCCAGCAGCTTAGCTGAGGTCGGCGTTTCGGAGAACACTGAAGCTTTCTTT	CASSLAEVGVSENTEAFF
TRBV19	TRBJ2-1	few	15	-	TGTGCCAGTAGTATAGGACCCCTGGTCAGGAATGAGCAGTTCTTC	CASSIGPLVRNEQFF
TRBV7-9	TRBJ2-5	-	16	-	TGTGCCAGCAGCTTAGCGGGGGGGCCTAACCAAGAGACCCAGTACTTC	CASSLAGGPNQETQYF
TRBV7-3	TRBJ1-5	-	13	-	TGTGCCAGCAGCTTACAGGGAGGTCAGCCCCAGCATTTT	CASSLQGGQPQHF
TRBV14	TRBJ2-3	-	11	-	TGTGCCAGCGGGACTGCGGATACGCAGTATTTT	CASGTADTQYF
TRBV6-6	TRBJ1-2	-	15	TRBD1	TGTGCCAGCAGGACGGGGACAGGGGGCGGCTATGGCTACACCTTC	CASRTGTGGGYGYTF
TRBV2	TRBJ2-1	-	19	TRBD2	TGTGCCAGCAGTGCACTAGCGGGAGTGTTTTTTTCGATACACGATGAGCAGTTCTTC	CASSALAGVFFSIHDEQFF
TRBV28	TRBJ2-1	once	10	-	TGTGCCAGCTCAGGCAATGAGCAGTTCTTC	CASSGNEQFF
TRBV3-1/TRBV3-2	TRBJ1-1	-	13	-	TGTGCCAGCAGCCAGATACGGAGCACTGAAGCTTTCTTT	CASSQIRSTEAFF
TRBV28	TRBJ1-1	few	14	TRBD1	TGTGCCAGCTTTAGTGCAGGGGGCTACATTGAAGCTTTCTTT	CASFSAGGYIEAFF
TRBV6-2/TRBV6-3	TRBJ2-1	-	16	-	TGTGCCAGCAGTTTGGTGGAGGGGAGCATTTACAATGAGCAGTTCTTC	CASSLVEGSIYNEQFF
TRBV30	TRBJ1-5	-	14	-	TGTGCCTGGAGTGGACAGTCACTAGCTCAGCCCCAGCATTTT	CAWSGQSLAQPQHF
TRBV28	TRBJ2-7	-	15	TRBD2	TGTGCCAGCAGCTTGGGACTAGCGGGGGGGTACGAGCAGTACTTC	CASSLGLAGGYEQYF
TRBV11-3	TRBJ1-3	-	13	-	TGTGCCAGCAGCTTAAACAGTGGAAACACCATATATTTT	CASSLNSGNTIYF
TRBV27	TRBJ2-2	few	14	-	TGTGCCAGCAGTTTTGGTAGAGGAAGCGGGGAGCTGTTTTTT	CASSFGRGSGELFF
TRBV7-9	TRBJ2-5	-	14	TRBD1	TGTGCCAGCAGCCCGACAGGGATCGGCGAGACCCAGTACTTC	CASSPTGIGETQYF
TRBV28	TRBJ1-2	-	14	TRBD1	TGTGCCAGCTTACAAGGGGACAGGGCCTATGGCTACACCTTC	CASLQGDRAYGYTF
TRBV21-1	TRBJ1-5	-	15	-	TGTGCCAGCAGCATGTCCGAGTGGAGAATACAGCCCCAGCATTTT	CASSMSEWRIQPQHF
TRBV27	TRBJ2-1	-	15	TRBD2	TGTGCCAGCAGTTTATTCGGACTAGCCTACAATGAGCAGTTCTTC	CASSLFGLAYNEQFF
TRBV4-2	TRBJ1-3	-	15	-	TGTGCCAGCAGCCAGACTACGTCTTCTGGAAACACCATATATTTT	CASSQTTSSGNTIYF
TRBV5-4	TRBJ2-1	-	15	TRBD1	TGTGCCAGCAGCCAGACAGGGCGGACCTACAATGAGCAGTTCTTC	CASSQTGRTYNEQFF
TRBV10-2	TRBJ2-1	-	15	TRBD2	TGCGCCAGCAGATCAGCGGGAGGTACCAACAATGAGCAGTTCTTC	CASRSAGGTNNEQFF
TRBV6-5	TRBJ1-3	-	11	-	TGTGCCAGCCAACAGGGTAACACCATATATTTT	CASQQGNTIYF
TRBV10-2	TRBJ1-2	-	13	-	TGCGCCAGCAGTGAGTCAACAGGGAGAGTCTACACCTTC	CASSESTGRVYTF
TRBV2	TRBJ1-6	-	12	-	TGTGCCAGCAGTGTCGAGGGATTCACCCTCCACTTT	CASSVEGFTLHF
TRBV19	TRBJ1-5	-	16	-	TGTGCCAGTAGTATATGGCAGGGGTTGGGCAATCAGCCCCAGCATTTT	CASSIWQGLGNQPQHF
TRBV4-2	TRBJ1-2	once	15	-	TGTGCCAGCAGCCAGGACCCATCCGGGGTGAATGGCTACACCTTC	CASSQDPSGVNGYTF
TRBV3-1/TRBV3-2	TRBJ1-1	-	15	-	TGTGCCAGCAGACCGAGTGGGCAGGGGAACACTGAAGCTTTCTTT	CASRPSGQGNTEAFF
TRBV5-5	TRBJ1-5	-	15	-	TGTGCCAGCAGCTTACAGGGAATTGGCAATCAGCCCCAGCATTTT	CASSLQGIGNQPQHF
TRBV27	TRBJ2-7	once	15	-	TGTGCCACCTCCTGGCCCAGGCAGGGGAAAAACGAGCAGTACTTC	CATSWPRQGKNEQYF